This T cell receptor (beta chain) came from a study of blood T cell repertoires in COVID-19. Study-level background: Material from acute and convalescent COVID-19 was sourced from the United States, Italy and Spain.

This clone was seen more than once but under ten times. From germline, CDR1 is SEHNR and CDR2 FQNEAQ (reference sequence). The CDR3 covers 15 residues. The V end lost 5 bases, the J end lost 8 bases, and 16 bases lay between the germline ends. Profiling relied on immunoSEQ multiplex PCR, and the TCRdb table lists in-frame clones only, not all of them. The sample lists 200,000 to 250,000 clones; around four fifths were seen once. The sequenced material came from peripheral blood. V usage is TRBV7-9 and J usage is TRBJ1-6; D may be TRBD1 (5 bases). This TCR came from a woman over 75 with acute or convalescent COVID-19. The CDR3 reads CASSNDGGTDSPLHF. The CDR3 nucleotides are TGTGCCAGCAGCAACGATGGAGGGACGGATTCACCCCTCCACTTT.